Following are 26 T cell receptor beta chains from one sample sequenced in a study of blood T cell repertoires in COVID-19. The repertoire was sequenced with immunoSEQ multiplex PCR; TCRdb's copy has only in-frame clones and lacks some. The sample records around 300,000 clones, roughly 88% being singletons. Sequencing was carried out using peripheral blood. The source of these receptors is a woman younger than 45 with COVID-19, enrolled during active disease.

The chain uses TRBV7-2 and TRBJ2-1; tentatively, D is TRBD2 (6 bases). CDR1 is SGHTA and CDR2 is FQGNSA in the germline V gene. Trimming stripped 5 bases from V and 8 bases from J, with 19 bases between. The CDR3 extends over 15 amino acids. The CDR3 reads CASSQGPRSGDEQFF. In DNA, the CDR3 is TGTGCCAGCAGCCAAGGACCTCGATCGGGAGATGAGCAGTTCTTC.

CDR3 nucleotide sequence: TGTGCCAGCAGTTACCTAGACAGGGTTGGCACTGAAGCTTTCTTT. Translated: CASSYLDRVGTEAFF. V gene TRBV6-5 combines with J gene TRBJ1-1, with TRBD1 matching 7 bases. CDR3 length equals 15 residues. In germline, CDR1 is MNHEY, CDR2 SVGAGI. Trimming cost V 2 bases and J 4 bases; bases outside gene matches: 7.

J is TRBJ2-2 and V is TRBV28, with TRBD1 matching over 8 bases. The J segment lost 7 bases and the V segment lost 5 bases, leaving 9 bases of the junction unmatched. CDR1 is MDHEN and CDR2 is SYDVKM in the germline V gene. There are 15 residues in the CDR3. CDR3 nucleotide sequence: TGTGCCAGCAGTCCTCCGACAGGGGTTTTCGGGGAGCTGTTTTTT. It yields the protein CASSPPTGVFGELFF.

This chain joins TRBV5-4 and TRBJ2-7, with D perhaps TRBD1 (5 bases). The CDR3 is 13 residues long. Looked up from germline, CDR1 is SGHNT and CDR2 is YYREEE (reference sequence). V lost 4 bases to trimming and J lost 0 bases, with 8 bases between them. CDR3 protein: CASSPRGSYEQYF. The CDR3, as DNA: TGTGCCAGCAGCCCTAGGGGCTCCTACGAGCAGTACTTC.

The chain employs TRBV19 and TRBJ2-3, with TRBD2 matching over 7 bases. J gave up 2 bases and V 8 bases, and 10 bases lay outside the gene matches. Germline V CDR1 and CDR2: LNHDA, SQIVND (reference sequence). The CDR3 runs to 15 residues. CDR3 nucleotide sequence: TGTGCCAGTCGCTACCGGGACTACAACACAGATACGCAGTATTTT. Encoded protein: CASRYRDYNTDTQYF.

This clone was observed many times. The chain couples TRBV15 to TRBJ2-1; D may be TRBD2 (8 bases). The CDR3 has 16 residues. Germline V gene sequence: CDR1 LNHNV, CDR2 YYDKDF (reference sequence). Between the trimmed V and J ends, which lost 5 bases and 2 bases, there was a span of 16 bases. CDR3 nucleotides: TGTGCCACCAGCGAGGGGGCGGGGGGTGCCTACAATGAGCAGTTCTTC. It yields the protein CATSEGAGGAYNEQFF.

Regarding this clone: One end of the junction varies from germline; a read error may be responsible. The CDR3 nucleotides are TGTGCCAGCAGCTTGGAGGGGTCTAGTTCCTTACTCTTC. Protein: CASSLEGSSSLLF. This sequence joins TRBV5-4 and TRBJ2-1; possible D gene TRBD1, 5 bases. CDR3 size: 13 residues. Germline V gives CDR1 SGHNT, CDR2 YYREEE (reference sequence).

This clone was seen once. Other DNA sequences in the sample encode the same CDR3. The chain combines TRBV20-1 with TRBJ2-5; no definite D call. V lost 5 bases and J 2 bases, leaving 3 bases between the germline ends. The CDR3 length is 10 residues. The V gene's germline CDR1 is DFQATT and CDR2 SNEGSKA (reference sequence). The CDR3 spells CSALQETQYF. The CDR3 coding sequence is TGCAGTGCTTTACAAGAGACCCAGTACTTC.

The chain uses TRBV6-5 and TRBJ1-6; D may be TRBD1 (6 bases). Trimming pared 2 bases from V and 6 bases from J, leaving 8 bases between. The CDR3 has 14 residues. Per the germline V gene, CDR1 is MNHEY and CDR2 is SVGAGI. This chain's CDR3 is CASSYGQSNSPLHF. The CDR3 DNA reads as TGTGCCAGCAGTTACGGACAGTCTAATTCACCCCTCCACTTT.

The CDR3 protein is CASSTGVSTEAFF. CDR3 sequence (DNA): TGTGCCAGCAGCACAGGGGTGAGCACTGAAGCTTTCTTT. V gene TRBV7-9 combines with J gene TRBJ1-1, with TRBD1 identical over 7 bases. This CDR3 is built from 13 residues. Germline V gene sequence: CDR1 SEHNR, CDR2 FQNEAQ (reference sequence). The trim removed 5 bases at V and 4 bases at J, leaving 4 bases unmatched.

The gene calls are TRBV4-3 and TRBJ2-3, with 11 bases identical to TRBD2. Germline CDR1 reads LGHNA; CDR2 reads YSLEER. This CDR3 has 16 amino acids. The V segment lost 4 bases and the J segment 2 bases; nucleotides outside the gene matches: 5. The CDR3 sequence: CASSPLAGVITDTQYF. CDR3 DNA: TGCGCCAGCAGCCCACTAGCGGGGGTTATCACAGATACGCAGTATTTT.

This clone has a handful of counts. The CDR3 region is CASSGLGGPGNTIYF. The CDR3 nucleotides read TGCGCCAGCAGCGGGCTTGGAGGCCCTGGAAACACCATATATTTT. The rearrangement joins TRBV5-1 to TRBJ1-3; no clear D gene. Trimming cost V 4 bases and J 2 bases, with 13 bases left between them. The germline V gene has CDR1 SGHRS and CDR2 YFSETQ. This CDR3 is 15 amino acids long.

The V and J genes are TRBV5-4 and TRBJ2-1; TRBD2 agrees at 7 bases. This CDR3 is built from 15 residues. Germline CDR1 is SGHNT and CDR2 is YYREEE (reference sequence). V trimming: 2 bases; J trimming: 3 bases; junction bases outside the gene matches: 5. The CDR3 DNA reads TGTGCCAGCAGCTTTCGACTAGCCGACTACAATGAGCAGTTCTTC. It encodes CASSFRLADYNEQFF.

The genes are TRBV6-5 and TRBJ1-1, with D hard to call. There are 13 residues in the CDR3. CDR1 and CDR2 (germline): MNHEY, SVGAGI. V shed 2 bases and J shed 6 bases, with 10 bases lying between them. This chain's CDR3 is CASSYVRGPEAFF. CDR3 nucleotides: TGTGCCAGCAGTTACGTCCGGGGTCCTGAAGCTTTCTTT.

The chain carries TRBV4-1 and TRBJ2-2; D uncertain. The germline V and J ends were trimmed by 0 bases and 6 bases, with 11 bases remaining between them. From germline, CDR1 is MGHRA and CDR2 YSYEKL. The CDR3 length is 15 residues. CDR3 protein: CASSQDRTQAGELFF. CDR3 nucleotide sequence: TGCGCCAGCAGCCAAGACAGAACGCAGGCCGGGGAGCTGTTTTTT.

The V call is TRBV7-8, the J call TRBJ2-1; 13 bases line up with TRBD2. Germline V gene data show CDR1 as SGHVS and CDR2 as FQNEAQ. V was pared by 5 bases and J by 1 base, with 5 bases of the junction left unmatched. The CDR3 totals 17 residues. In nucleotides, the CDR3 is TGTGCCAGCAGCCCACTAGCGGGGGGGCCATCCTACAATGAGCAGTTCTTC. This encodes CASSPLAGGPSYNEQFF.

This sequence joins TRBV4-2 and TRBJ2-3; TRBD2 is a possible D gene (7 bases). Deletions cut 0 bases from V and 8 bases from J, with 21 bases between. The germline V gene has CDR1 LGHNA and CDR2 YNFKEQ. The CDR3 has 17 residues. For the CDR3, the DNA is TGTGCCAGCAGCCAAGATCTTTCGGGGGGCCCCTGGGGTACGCAGTATTTT. Its protein is CASSQDLSGGPWGTQYF.

The V call is TRBV6-5, the J call TRBJ1-2, with D possibly TRBD1 on 6 matching bases. The CDR3 totals 11 residues. The ends were cut back, 10 bases at V and 8 bases at J, with 14 bases in the middle. Germline V lookup: CDR1 MNHEY, CDR2 SVGAGI. CDR3 nucleotides: TGTGCCACCACAGGGAGGGGAGGCTACACCTTC. Translating gives CATTGRGGYTF.

The CDR3: CASSELRDTIYF. The DNA of the CDR3 is TGTGCCAGCAGTGAACTGCGGGACACCATATATTTT. V gene TRBV2 combines with J gene TRBJ1-3, with D unresolved. From germline, CDR1 is SNHLY and CDR2 FYNNEI. The CDR3 has 12 residues. The V and J ends lost 2 bases and 8 bases respectively, with 7 bases between them. Full variable domain (missing parts from reference TRBV2 and TRBJ1-3): EPEVTQTPSHQVTQMGQEVILRCVPISNHLYFYWYRQILGQKVEFLVSFYNNEISEKSEIFDDQFSVERPDGSNFTLKIRSTKLEDSAMYFCASSELRDTIYFGEGSWLTVV.

This clone was observed many times. This chain connects TRBV29-1 to TRBJ1-5; perhaps TRBD1 as D (5 bases). CDR1 and CDR2 from the germline V gene are SQVTM and ANQGSEA. Trimming took off 7 bases at V and 8 bases at J, with 15 bases between the two ends. This CDR3 spans 12 amino acids. The chain's CDR3 is CSAGFLGEPQHF. Here the CDR3 DNA reads TGCAGCGCTGGTTTCCTAGGGGAGCCCCAGCATTTT.

The rearrangement links TRBV2 to TRBJ2-2; maybe TRBD1 (6 bases). The CDR3 spans 14 residues. Looked up from germline, CDR1 is SNHLY and CDR2 is FYNNEI. Trimming took 5 bases from V and 6 from J, leaving 13 bases between them. In nucleotides, the CDR3 is TGTGCCAGCAGTCTAACTTACAGGGCCGGGGAGCTGTTTTTT. Translation gives CASSLTYRAGELFF.

This sequence joins TRBV2 and TRBJ1-3, with 7 bases lining up with TRBD1. Trimming removed 6 bases from V and 3 bases from J; junction bases left unmatched: 5. The CDR3 consists of 14 residues. Germline lookup yields CDR1 SNHLY and CDR2 FYNNEI. The CDR3 loop reads CASSATGVGNTIYF. The CDR3 region has the DNA TGTGCCAGCAGCGCAACAGGGGTTGGAAACACCATATATTTT.

This clone showed up just once. The chain combines TRBV3-1 (or the pseudogene TRBV3-2) with TRBJ1-2; no clear D gene. Germline V gene sequence: CDR1 LGHDT, CDR2 YNNKEL (reference sequence). The CDR3 extends over 12 amino acids. V lost 6 bases and J lost 6, with 11 bases in between. CDR3 region: CASSTTGDGYTF. CDR3 in DNA: TGTGCCAGCAGTACGACCGGGGATGGCTACACCTTC.

The V and J genes are TRBV30 and TRBJ1-4, with D possibly TRBD1 on 5 matching bases. This CDR3 is 15 amino acids long. Trimming removed 4 bases at V and 7 bases at J, with 19 bases between. Germline CDR1 and CDR2: GTSNPN and SVGIG (reference sequence). CDR3 region: CAWNPGGTEFEKLFF. The CDR3 DNA sequence: TGTGCCTGGAACCCCGGCGGGACGGAATTTGAAAAACTGTTTTTT. Complete variable domain (other parts from reference TRBV30 and TRBJ1-4): SQTIHQWPATLVQPVGSPLSLECTVEGTSNPNLYWYRQAAGRGLQLLFYSVGIGQISSEVPQNLSASRPQDRQFILSSKKLLLSDSGFYLCAWNPGGTEFEKLFFGSGTQLSVL.

The chain links TRBV2 to TRBJ2-7; D perhaps matches TRBD1 (6 bases). Germline-derived CDR1 and CDR2 are SNHLY and FYNNEI. This CDR3 is built from 15 residues. V lost 7 bases and J lost 2, with 18 bases in between. In nucleotides, the CDR3 is TGTGCCAGCATCGACCCCCGGGACAACGCCTACGAGCAGTACTTC. Its translation: CASIDPRDNAYEQYF.

A single count supports this clone. The V and J genes are TRBV7-8 and TRBJ2-5; D ambiguous. This CDR3 is built from 14 residues. Germline loops: CDR1 SGHVS, CDR2 FQNEAQ. V shed 2 bases and J shed 2 bases, with 9 bases lying between them. This chain's CDR3 is CASSLRRPQETQYF. The DNA of the CDR3 is TGTGCCAGCAGCTTAAGGCGGCCTCAAGAGACCCAGTACTTC.